The following is a T cell receptor beta chain sequence with its context. Its antigen is unknown. Trimming removed 5 bases from V and 1 base from J; junction bases left unmatched: 9. The CDR3 is made up of 16 amino acids. CDR1 and CDR2 (germline): SGHVS, FQNEAQ. Clones were sequenced by immunoSEQ multiplex PCR, and TCRdb holds only the in-frame ones, with some missing. The sample lists more than 150,000 clones; 85% to 90% were seen once. This sample stems from a study of T cell responses to AZD1222 COVID-19 vaccine. Whole-study context: The analysis combined second doses at about 4 or about 12 weeks.

Findings and limits, study-wide: AZD1222 recipients seropositive at baseline numbered only six. Researchers took repertoire samples only after the peak T cell response had come. Clonal diversity was possibly underestimated, and the donors were mostly white British, with more females.

This clonotype was sampled from an adult in good health. V and J are TRBV7-8 and TRBJ2-5, with 8 positions matching TRBD1. The starting material was peripheral blood, obtained on day 0 of AZD1222 vaccination. The CDR3 DNA sequence: TGTGCCAGCAGCGTGACTCGGACAGGGAGCCAAGAGACCCAGTACTTC. It translates to CASSVTRTGSQETQYF. Filled out from reference TRBV7-8 and TRBJ2-5, the complete variable domain reads GAGVSQSPRYKVAKRGQDVALRCDPISGHVSLFWYQQALGQGPEFLTYFQNEAQLDKSGLPSDRFFAERPEGSVSTLKIQRTQQEDSAVYLCASSVTRTGSQETQYFGPGTRLLVL.